The present entry profiles one T cell receptor (beta chain) with its context. The target of this receptor is not known. Within one base of it there is no much larger clone, and no base qualities were kept. The method behind the library was the immunoSEQ multiplex PCR assay. For the multiplex PCR, a mixture combining 60 forward primers for TCR Vbeta segments and 13 reverse primers for TCR Jbeta segments was used. A multiplex PCR assay on genomic DNA amplified the CDR3 region of rearranged TCR beta genes. On the Illumina HiSeq System, the amplified TCR beta libraries were sequenced as 87-base-pair reads. As for the authors' bioinformatics: Across the 666 repertoires, a later analysis counted some 81 million unique TCR beta chains, around 11 million of which were shared by at least two donors. A nearest-neighbor algorithm error-corrected the raw reads and collapsed the reads into unique sequences, merging closely related sequences to remove PCR and sequencing errors. V, D and J gene segments were assigned by aligning CDR3 sequences to IMGT reference sequences. Each retained sequence needed at least a six-nucleotide match to both a V gene segment and a J gene segment. Rearrangements were classified as productive when the CDR3 lacked stop codons and remained in frame with V and J, and all other rearrangements were classified as non-productive. CDR3 was defined according to IMGT convention as the region running from the second conserved V-encoded cysteine to the conserved J-encoded phenylalanine. The earlier analysis of about 530 of the donors excluded any sequence lacking an unambiguous match to a single V gene segment. In an earlier analysis of about 590 of the donors, a V segment was called functional when productive rearrangements were above 56.7%, and segregating when the standard deviation between donors exceeded 5%. A statistical classification framework was built for diagnosing cytomegalovirus status from the catalog of TCR beta chain sequences. V and J gene assignment, in a later analysis, came from comparing TCR nucleotide sequences with IMGT/GENE-DB human TR gene sequences. Using the TCRdist pipeline, a later analysis assigned CDR3 sequences along with most-parsimonious VDJ recombination scenarios. In a later analysis, each TCR beta chain was defined by its CDR3 amino acid sequence together with its V-gene family, and reads lacking a unique V-gene family were excluded. A later analysis removed 592 highly shared, low-generation-probability nucleotide sequences to deal with suspected cross-contamination and a sequencing artifact. In a later analysis, a clonal expansion index for each public chain was calculated from normalized within-repertoire ranks of inferred template counts. Generation probabilities in a later analysis came from a VDJ recombination model fitted to out-of-frame rearrangements, and those results were checked against IGoR. In a later analysis, hypergeometric tests were used to score TCR-TCR, TCR-HLA and TCR-CMV co-occurrence, with a repertoire-size bias correction applied to TCR pairs. A later analysis estimated false discovery rates by permuting HLA or CMV assignments 20 times. In a later analysis, co-occurring TCRs were grouped with DBSCAN, and TCRdist sequence similarity was added when clustering was performed within HLA-allele-positive subsets. Repertoires with fewer than 30,000 or more than 120,000 public chains were left out of co-occurrence clustering, as were five repertoires with anomalous nucleotide sharing. Sourced from immuneACCESS, this table was stored by TCRdb with only in-frame sequences that have V and J called. A share of the clones is absent; for the studies checked, an unresolved V gene accounts for under half, and the remainder has no known explanation. The D gene and trimming were derived from the DNA, and the V and J assignments and clone size from that table. The sample profile shows 150,000 to 180,000 clones; roughly 80% of them were found once. The ten largest clones add up to over 3% of the sample.

The cohort was made up of under 800 healthy bone marrow donors. Cohort members were all nominally healthy when sampled, although unrecorded immune exposures were likely present. The donor tested CMV seronegative, placing the donor among the 350 or so seronegative members of the cohort. Each donor provided a peripheral blood sample, and peripheral blood mononuclear cells were used for TCR beta sequencing. The Qiagen DNeasy Blood Extraction Kit was used to extract genomic DNA from the blood cell samples. Inclusive of the bounding cysteine and phenylalanine, the CDR3 is 14 residues long. The CDR3 DNA has 42 bases and is translated from base 1. From a lookup of the germline V gene (reference sequence), CDR1 and CDR2 are LNHDA and SQIVND. V and J are trimmed by 6 bases and 2 bases, and the gene matches miss 4 bases of the junction. The sample is drawn from a study of cytomegalovirus exposure and HLA in healthy donors (TCRdb year 2017). Background for the entire study: According to an earlier analysis of around 600 of the donors, some 170 million T cells yielded 90 million to 130 million unique TCR beta sequences and around 300 Gb of sequence data. Approximately 310 gigabases of sequencing data and tens of millions of unique TCR sequences were included in an early release covering roughly 600 HLA-typed donors. The genetic ancestry cluster associated with self-reported Caucasian donors included over 80% of the 350 to 500 genotyped donors. The aim of the study was to test whether cataloging public T cell receptors could identify signatures of past pathogen exposure. The T cell repertoires of some 700 subjects were profiled by immunosequencing and related to cytomegalovirus serostatus. A separate validation cohort of 100 to 150 different subjects was used in addition to the roughly 620-subject first cohort. To predict cytomegalovirus infection status, the study combined high-throughput TCR immunosequencing, statistical association of individual TCRs with disease status, and machine learning. In a later analysis, previously published TCR beta repertoires from some 640 donors were re-analyzed and high-resolution HLA genotyping was added so that TCR occurrence patterns could be studied. Rather than using new phenotypic data, the later analysis identified candidate immune exposures from TCR beta sequences and from how often those sequences occurred across donors. An earlier analysis of several hundred of the donors applied high-throughput TCR beta sequencing to assess whether each TCR beta V gene segment acted as functional or pseudogenic. Alongside the repertoire data, information on donor age, sex, ethnicity and CMV serostatus was compiled. Genome-wide SNP genotypes for about 65% of the 666 donors were used in a later genetic analysis, which treated that subset as a discovery cohort. All discovery cohort repertoires had been generated on a single sequencing platform. HLA typing covered class I and class II loci at four-digit resolution. The number of typed donors differed by locus: 629-630 for A, B, C, DRB1 and DQB1; some 540 for DQA1; roughly 600 for DPA1; and about 470 for DPB1. Because of strong linkage in the cohort, a handful of DR-DQ haplotypes were treated as single units for association and clustering. Across some 400 genotyped donors of the cohort, an average of roughly 250,000 unique TCR beta nucleotide sequences per donor were sequenced, and around 19% of those sequences were non-productive. Summary of the overall study and its limitations: Correlated functional status among segregating V segments might reflect linkage disequilibrium, but an unknown experimental factor could not be ruled out. The sequencing pipeline was judged likely to have produced a cluster of highly shared sequence variants as a technical artifact. In an earlier analysis of 450 to 750 of the donors, most TCR beta V segments appeared in productive rearrangements about 87% or about 30% of the time, broadly matching IMGT annotations. Roughly uniform sequencing depth across donors was assumed in presence/absence analyses, although this assumption may not hold. A total of fewer than 200 TCR beta chains were listed by the study as associated with cytomegalovirus. The classifier was reported to diagnose cytomegalovirus status with high specificity and sensitivity in both the original and validation cohorts. A further reported finding was that TCR beta sequences accurately predicted the HLA-A and HLA-B alleles for most subjects in the first cohort. Specific HLA alleles were associated with roughly 17,000 TCR beta sequences at a false discovery rate of 0.05 in a later analysis. Because some donors lacked HLA typing at each locus, the association tests relied only on the typed subset. In a later analysis, HLA-associated TCR beta chains were found to be more clonally expanded and to have lower generation probabilities than equally common non-associated chains. In a later analysis, several top co-occurrence clusters were reported to appear linked to parvovirus B19, influenza, CMV and Epstein-Barr virus. An association between a missense DCLRE1C variant and V-gene and J-gene trimming of TCR beta chains was found in a later genetic analysis and replicated in an independent cohort. A few of the identified cytomegalovirus-associated TCR beta chains were confirmed in vitro to be specific for cytomegalovirus antigens. A later genetic analysis reported fewer N-insertions in productive TCRs among donors in an Asian-associated ancestry cluster than the roughly 650-donor mean. When HLA alleles, especially DR and DQ, strongly co-occurred, TCR associations were difficult to assign to individual alleles. Most CMV-associated TCR beta chains appeared to be HLA-restricted in a later analysis, and the HLA associations seemed to be driven largely by CMV exposure. The only immune exposure information available for the cohort was CMV serostatus. According to the authors, the approach could potentially be generalized to other disease states and immunological phenotypes. A later analysis found that TCR association rates varied across HLA loci, with DRB1 alleles showing the most associated TCRs and HLA-C alleles the fewest. Over 15 rarely observed V segments, including chromosome 9 orphons, were excluded from the earlier analysis of just under 600 of the donors because counts were too low. Some IMGT-functional V segments, including TRBV6-2 and TRBV6-3, could not be distinguished by the 87-base-pair reads and were therefore excluded. Only TCR beta chains were sequenced in this cohort, and the absence of alpha or paired-chain data limited detectable features. While some public TCRs were present in many individuals, most TCR sequences turned up only very rarely across donors.

The receptor chain draws on TRBV19 and TRBJ2-7; 10 middle bases align to TRBD1. Material for sequencing was PBMCs. This TCR was sampled from a woman between 40 and 55 years old in good health and CMV-seronegative. The CDR3 region reads CASRRTGGAYEQYF. The DNA is as follows: TGTGCCAGTAGAAGGACAGGGGGGGCCTACGAGCAGTACTTC.